Listed below are T cell receptor beta chains from one sample, sequenced in a study of cytotoxic CD8 clonotypes in ibrutinib-treated CLL. Measured with immunoSEQ multiplex PCR; TCRdb has only the in-frame clones, and not every one. The sample includes some 200,000 clones, roughly 65% seen only once; the top ten take roughly 5.9%. Sample: PBMCs, taken after 12 months of ibrutinib treatment. The receptors here all came from a human donor with chronic lymphocytic leukemia. CDR3s include the opening cysteine and the closing phenylalanine or tryptophan. D genes are given only for firm matches. Size tells how often a clone was seen (once, few, many) or the class of an expanded clone, and some rows leave it out.

J	V	D	size	CDR3	DNA
TRBJ1-1	TRBV7-3	NA	NA	CASSQLGNTEAFF	TGTGCCAGCAGCCAGTTAGGGAACACTGAAGCTTTCTTT
TRBJ2-7	TRBV5-5	TRBD1	NA	CASSLGGTAPYEQYF	TGTGCCAGCAGCTTGGGAGGGACAGCTCCCTACGAGCAGTACTTC
TRBJ1-4	TRBV18	TRBD1	NA	CASSPPNRGFATNEKLFF	TGTGCCAGCTCACCACCCAACAGGGGCTTTGCAACTAATGAAAAACTGTTTTTT
TRBJ1-4	TRBV4-2	TRBD1	NA	CASSLGQGLGDEKLFF	TGTGCCAGCAGCCTTGGACAGGGTTTGGGGGATGAAAAACTGTTTTTT
TRBJ2-7	TRBV18	TRBD1	NA	CASSLIGQGFTYEQYF	TGTGCCAGCTCACTGATTGGACAGGGTTTTACCTACGAGCAGTACTTC
TRBJ2-7	TRBV11-1	NA	NA	CASSTSFDSYEQYF	TGTGCCAGCAGCACCTCCTTCGACTCCTACGAGCAGTACTTC
TRBJ2-1	TRBV6-6	NA	NA	CASSIGRGSSYNEQFF	TGTGCCAGCAGCATAGGTCGGGGGAGCTCCTACAATGAGCAGTTCTTC
TRBJ1-2	TRBV29-1	NA	NA	CSVEGSYYGYTF	TGCAGCGTTGAGGGCAGCTACTATGGCTACACCTTC
TRBJ2-3	TRBV2	NA	NA	CASSPVGAFTDTQYF	TGTGCCAGCAGCCCAGTCGGTGCTTTCACAGATACGCAGTATTTT
TRBJ1-3	TRBV11-2	TRBD1	NA	CASSARDRGGNTIYF	TGTGCCAGCAGCGCCCGGGACAGGGGCGGAAACACCATATATTTT
TRBJ1-5	TRBV30	TRBD1	once	CAWSVLEGANQPQHF	TGTGCCTGGAGTGTACTTGAGGGGGCAAACCAGCCCCAGCATTTT
TRBJ2-7	TRBV9	NA	NA	CASGKESSYEQYF	TGTGCCAGCGGGAAGGAAAGCTCCTACGAGCAGTACTTC
TRBJ1-2	TRBV27	NA	NA	CASSFGMGDGYTF	TGTGCCAGCAGTTTTGGGATGGGGGACGGCTACACCTTC
TRBJ1-5	TRBV7-2	NA	NA	CASSPYGSPQHF	TGTGCCAGCAGCCCGTATGGGTCGCCCCAGCATTTT
TRBJ1-4	TRBV11-2	NA	NA	CASSLGQTVFF	TGTGCCAGCAGCTTAGGGCAGACAGTGTTTTTT
TRBJ2-6	TRBV6-1	NA	NA	CASSEAAGAGANVLTF	TGTGCCAGCAGTGAAGCGGCAGGGGCCGGGGCCAACGTCCTGACTTTC
TRBJ1-4	TRBV29-1	TRBD1	NA	CSVEQAPGQGAEKLFF	TGCAGCGTTGAACAGGCTCCGGGACAGGGGGCTGAAAAACTGTTTTTT
TRBJ1-2	TRBV28	NA	NA	CASSLDSYYGYTF	TGTGCCAGCAGTTTGGACAGCTACTATGGCTACACCTTC
TRBJ1-1	TRBV19	TRBD1	NA	CASTLDRAPNTEAFF	TGTGCCAGTACCCTGGACAGGGCTCCGAACACTGAAGCTTTCTTT
TRBJ1-1	TRBV7-9	NA	NA	CASSLFRDLNTEAFF	TGTGCCAGCAGCTTATTTAGGGACCTCAACACTGAAGCTTTCTTT
TRBJ2-7	TRBV5-1	TRBD2	few	CASAYSGGTSYEQYF	TGCGCCAGCGCCTATTCGGGGGGAACTTCCTACGAGCAGTACTTC
TRBJ1-1	TRBV30	NA	NA	CAWSVNTEAFF	TGTGCCTGGAGTGTAAACACTGAAGCTTTCTTT
TRBJ1-2	TRBV7-9	NA	NA	CASSPWAWGGGYTF	TGTGCCAGCAGCCCCTGGGCCTGGGGTGGTGGCTACACCTTC
TRBJ1-4	TRBV7-2	NA	NA	CASSLVGGSWGELFF	TGTGCCAGCAGCTTAGTTGGTGGCTCTTGGGGAGAACTGTTTTTT
TRBJ2-5	TRBV21-1	NA	NA	CASSKYPLTGETQYF	TGTGCCAGCAGCAAATATCCCCTCACGGGAGAGACCCAGTACTTC
TRBJ1-1	TRBV30	NA	NA	CAWDGHTNTEAFF	TGTGCCTGGGACGGTCACACGAACACTGAAGCTTTCTTT
TRBJ1-5	TRBV6-1	NA	NA	CASTLGGDQPQHF	TGTGCCAGCACCTTAGGGGGGGATCAGCCCCAGCATTTT
TRBJ1-5	TRBV28	TRBD1	NA	CATRGGQRQPQHF	TGTGCCACCAGGGGGGGGCAGCGACAGCCCCAGCATTTT
TRBJ2-7	TRBV7-3	NA	NA	CASSLRAADSHEQYF	TGTGCCAGCAGCTTAAGGGCTGCGGACTCCCACGAGCAGTACTTC
TRBJ2-1	TRBV2	NA	NA	CASSVRANNEQFF	TGTGCCAGCAGTGTTCGGGCGAACAATGAGCAGTTCTTC
TRBJ1-5	TRBV6-1	NA	many	CASSEIRVRANQPQHF	TGTGCCAGCAGTGAAATTAGGGTAAGGGCAAATCAGCCCCAGCATTTT
TRBJ1-5	TRBV6-5	NA	NA	CASTEWTGAGGPQHF	TGTGCCAGCACAGAATGGACGGGGGCGGGGGGGCCCCAGCATTTT
TRBJ2-5	TRBV5-7	TRBD2	NA	CASSTREGRETQYF	TGTGCCAGCAGCACAAGGGAGGGACGAGAGACCCAGTACTTC
TRBJ2-5	TRBV28	NA	NA	CASRVGGTQYF	TGTGCCAGCCGCGTCGGGGGGACCCAGTACTTC
TRBJ2-5	TRBV30	TRBD2	few	CAWSGLTSGAETQYF	TGTGCCTGGAGTGGGCTGACTAGCGGGGCAGAGACCCAGTACTTC